These T cell receptor beta chains were read from a single sample in a study of monozygotic twins with inflammatory bowel disease. With the 5' RACE reads reprocessed, TCRdb shows one record per CDR3 protein and no DNA. The record lists about 85,000 distinct CDR3 sequences, of which the ten most abundant hold 6% to 9.5%. Sequencing used blood. The origin of the receptors is a human donor with ulcerative colitis or Crohn's disease, or a healthy co-twin of an affected twin (not recorded which). Both conserved end residues are part of each CDR3.

j_call,v_call,cdr3_aa
TRBJ2-1,TRBV27,CLSGTSGGDEQFF
TRBJ2-1,TRBV25-1,CASSGPGGNEQFF
TRBJ2-7,TRBV23-1,CASSQSRYRDSNYEQYF
TRBJ2-7,TRBV6-5,CASSYSSKGQGSSEQYF
TRBJ1-2,TRBV5-1,CASSPRGTANYGYTF
TRBJ1-2,TRBV5-1,CASSPGQPGNYGYTF
TRBJ2-3,TRBV10-3,CAIGGNTDTQYF
TRBJ1-4,TRBV20-1,CSASGATNEKLFF
TRBJ1-1,TRBV6-5,CASSYSRSGVANTEAFF
TRBJ1-6,TRBV5-6,CASSLARGGSPLHF
TRBJ1-5,TRBV20-1,CSARTVPYSNQPQHF
TRBJ2-3,TRBV11-2,CASSLTVYVTQYF
TRBJ1-5,TRBV18,CASSPSGQGQPQHF
TRBJ2-7,TRBV28,CASSSPGTGTYEQYF
TRBJ2-3,TRBV7-9,CASSLAGRDFTDTQYF
TRBJ2-7,TRBV5-1,CASSFNPPGQGVYEQYF
TRBJ1-4,TRBV5-4,CASSFRTGAREKLFF
TRBJ1-1,TRBV18,CASSPEFRGNTEAFF
TRBJ2-1,TRBV20-1,CSGERGDGSYNEQFF
TRBJ2-1,TRBV18,CASSPPAEKAFWNEQFF
TRBJ2-1,TRBV5-1,CTSSLGQGAHDEQFF
TRBJ1-6,TRBV5-6,CASSLGFSYNSPLHF